Each of the 15 T cell receptor beta chains below was sequenced from the same sample in a study of CD8+ T cells in alopecia areata. Isolated RNA was reverse transcribed into cDNA used as the sequencing template. Sequencing was performed with immunoSEQ multiplex PCR; in TCRdb, only in-frame clones are kept and a portion is missing. The sample records under 250,000 clones, around 62% being singletons. The sample here was CD4+ T cells sorted from blood, taken at week 0. These receptors came from a human donor with alopecia areata.

The sample holds a few counts of this clone. This chain connects TRBV4-1 to TRBJ1-4, with 8 bases identical to TRBD1. Germline trimming cut 1 base from V and 8 bases from J; bases unmatched to any gene: 12. The CDR3 runs 17 residues. Germline loops: CDR1 MGHRA, CDR2 YSYEKL. In DNA form, the CDR3 reads TGCGCCAGCAGCCAAGGGACAGGGCGTCGTCCTTACGAAAAACTGTTTTTT. Its translation: CASSQGTGRRPYEKLFF.

There are a few counts of this clone. The V gene is TRBV25-1, the J gene TRBJ2-6, with D perhaps matching TRBD1 or TRBD2 (5 bases each). Germline V CDR1 and CDR2: MGHDK, SYGVNS. The CDR3 contains 18 residues. V gave up 0 bases and J gave up 1 base, with 13 bases separating them. CDR3 residues: CASSEYRGPGSGANVLTF. In DNA form, the CDR3 reads TGTGCCAGCAGTGAATATAGGGGACCGGGTTCTGGGGCCAACGTCCTGACTTTC. Drawing the rest from reference TRBV25-1 and TRBJ2-6, the complete variable domain is EADIYQTPRYLVIGTGKKITLECSQTMGHDKMYWYQQDPGMELHLIHYSYGVNSTEKGDLSSESTVSRIRTEHFPLTLESARPSHTSQYLCASSEYRGPGSGANVLTFGAGSRLTVL.

This clone was detected only a few times. The chain combines TRBV2 with TRBJ2-5; either TRBD1 or TRBD2 may fit D (5 bases each). Between the trimmed V and J ends, which lost 6 bases and 5 bases, there was a span of 13 bases. The CDR3 contains 13 residues. Germline assignment: CDR1 SNHLY and CDR2 FYNNEI. In DNA form, the CDR3 reads TGTGCCAGCAGGATGGGGGTCAAGGAGACCCAGTACTTC. Protein sequence: CASRMGVKETQYF. The variable domain in full, with the rest retrieved from reference TRBV2 and TRBJ2-5, is EPEVTQTPSHQVTQMGQEVILRCVPISNHLYFYWYRQILGQKVEFLVSFYNNEISEKSEIFDDQFSVERPDGSNFTLKIRSTKLEDSAMYFCASRMGVKETQYFGPGTRLLVL.

This chain uses TRBV30 with TRBJ1-1; perhaps TRBD1 as D (5 bases). V gave up 1 base and J gave up 1 base, with 10 bases separating them. CDR1 GTSNPN and CDR2 SVGIG come from the germline V gene (reference sequence). The CDR3 loop spans 14 amino acids. The CDR3 region has the DNA TGTGCCTGGAGTGGAAAGGGACGGAACACTGAAGCTTTCTTT. Translated: CAWSGKGRNTEAFF.

V and J are TRBV7-2 and TRBJ1-5, with 7 bases identical to TRBD1. V lost 5 bases to trimming and J lost 2 bases; unmatched junction nucleotides: 9. There are 16 residues in the CDR3. The germline gives CDR1 SGHTA, CDR2 FQGNSA. CDR3 loop: CASSHRPGQRNQPQHF. For the CDR3, the DNA is TGTGCCAGCAGCCATAGGCCGGGACAGCGCAATCAGCCCCAGCATTTT.

On this clone: With a much larger clone just one base away, this may be a read error. Other DNA sequences of this sample code for an identical CDR3. CDR3 bases: TGTGCCAGCAGACAGGGCTCCTACGAGCAGTACTTC. Translation: CASRQGSYEQYF. The V call is TRBV2, the J call TRBJ2-7; a weak D match, TRBD1 (6 bases). The CDR3 length is 12 residues. Germline loops: CDR1 SNHLY, CDR2 FYNNEI. The V end was cut by 6 bases, the J end by 0 bases, with 6 bases between.

The V call is TRBV30, the J call TRBJ2-7, with D perhaps TRBD1 or TRBD2 (7 bases each). Looked up from germline, CDR1 is GTSNPN and CDR2 is SVGIG (reference sequence). The CDR3 covers 14 residues. Trimming cost V 1 base and J 3 bases, with 13 bases left between them. CDR3 protein: CAWSATRGGYEQYF. In DNA form, the CDR3 reads TGTGCCTGGAGTGCGACCAGGGGGGGCTACGAGCAGTACTTC. Full variable domain (remainder filled in from reference TRBV30 and TRBJ2-7): SQTIHQWPATLVQPVGSPLSLECTVEGTSNPNLYWYRQAAGRGLQLLFYSVGIGQISSEVPQNLSASRPQDRQFILSSKKLLLSDSGFYLCAWSATRGGYEQYFGPGTRLTVT.

The chain uses TRBV29-1 and TRBJ2-7; D is unclear. The germline gives CDR1 SQVTM, CDR2 ANQGSEA. Deletions cut 1 base from V and 0 bases from J, with 10 bases between. This CDR3 is built from 14 residues. The CDR3 DNA follows: TGCAGCGTTGAAGCGGGCCACCCCTCCTACGAGCAGTACTTC. Residues: CSVEAGHPSYEQYF.

V gene TRBV28 combines with J gene TRBJ2-1; 9 nucleotides align to TRBD1. This CDR3 is built from 13 residues. The junction had 12 bases not matched to a gene; V was cut back by 7 bases and J by 14 bases. Germline lookup yields CDR1 MDHEN and CDR2 SYDVKM. The CDR3 DNA is TGTGCCAGCACCTCGCTCTTTGGGACAGGGAAGTTCTTC. Its protein product is CASTSLFGTGKFF.

The CDR3 DNA is TGCAGCGCAGGGGGGGAGACCTCCAACTATGGCTACACCTTC. Amino acid sequence: CSAGGETSNYGYTF. This rearrangement joins TRBV29-1 to TRBJ1-2, with 7 bases fitting TRBD1. With 7 bases clipped from V and 2 bases from J, the junction kept 10 bases outside the gene matches. CDR3 length: 14 amino acids. Germline loops: CDR1 SQVTM, CDR2 ANQGSEA.

The V and J genes are TRBV9 and TRBJ2-7; D is possibly TRBD1 (6 bases). Looked up from germline, CDR1 is SGDLS and CDR2 is YYNGEE. CDR3 length: 15 amino acids. V was pared by 0 bases and J by 4 bases, with 14 bases between. The CDR3 coding sequence is TGTGCCAGCAGCGTAGACCCACAGGGTTCTTACGAGCAGTACTTC. Translation gives CASSVDPQGSYEQYF.

The gene calls are TRBV30 and TRBJ2-1; D remains unclear. With 4 bases removed from V and 6 bases from J, the gap between germline ends came to 10 bases. Looked up from germline, CDR1 is GTSNPN and CDR2 is SVGIG (reference sequence). The CDR3 consists of 12 residues. Here the CDR3 reads CAWNSSPNEQFF. In nucleotides, the CDR3 is TGTGCCTGGAATTCAAGCCCCAATGAGCAGTTCTTC.

This clone was picked up a small number of times. This chain links TRBV7-8 with TRBJ1-5; 9 bases line up with TRBD1. This CDR3 contains 16 residues. Germline V CDR1 and CDR2: SGHVS, FQNEAQ. The V gene end was trimmed by 3 bases and the J gene end by 3 bases; junction bases not matched to a gene: 6. The CDR3 sequence is CASSFRTGDNNQPQHF. The CDR3 DNA reads TGTGCCAGCAGCTTCCGGACAGGGGATAACAATCAGCCCCAGCATTTT.

The rearrangement joins TRBV7-9 to TRBJ2-3, with a possible D match to TRBD2 (5 bases). Trimming left V 5 bases short and J 0 bases short, with 12 bases between. The CDR3 totals 15 residues. Per the germline V gene, CDR1 is SEHNR and CDR2 is FQNEAQ (reference sequence). The CDR3: CASSLGADSTDTQYF. The CDR3 DNA reads TGTGCCAGCAGCCTCGGAGCGGACAGCACAGATACGCAGTATTTT.

This clone has a handful of counts. The J gene is TRBJ1-6, the V gene TRBV6-6; 11 bases are a match to TRBD1. The V and J ends lost 5 bases and 7 bases, in that order; junction bases with no gene match: 4. The germline gives CDR1 MNHNY, CDR2 SVGAGI (reference sequence). This CDR3 has 15 amino acids. The chain's CDR3 is CASSPGDRGNSPLHF. Written as DNA, the CDR3 is TGTGCCAGCAGTCCCGGGGACAGGGGGAATTCACCCCTCCACTTT.